This T cell receptor (beta chain) stems from a study of T cell responses to AZD1222 COVID-19 vaccine. Study-level results: Among those given AZD1222, only six were seropositive at baseline.

Concerning this clone: Its antigen is undetermined.

The data were produced by immunoSEQ multiplex PCR, yet TCRdb's version contains in-frame clones alone and is incomplete. This repertoire shows about 120,000 clones, approximately 86% found once; its top ten account for roughly 2.4%. Looked up from germline, CDR1 is SGHTA and CDR2 is FQGTGA. CDR3 size: 17 residues. V gave up 3 bases and J gave up 0 bases, with 12 bases separating them. The gene calls are TRBV7-3 and TRBJ2-6; D ambiguous. Material: peripheral blood, obtained on day 0 of AZD1222 vaccination. This receptor was obtained from an adult in good health. The CDR3 is CASSLRGRASGANVLTF. The CDR3 DNA reads TGTGCCAGCAGCTTGAGAGGAAGGGCCTCTGGGGCCAACGTCCTGACTTTC. Filled out from reference TRBV7-3 and TRBJ2-6, the complete variable domain reads GAGVSQTPSNKVTEKGKYVELRCDPISGHTALYWYRQSLGQGPEFLIYFQGTGAADDSGLPNDRFFAVRPEGSVSTLKIQRTERGDSAVYLCASSLRGRASGANVLTFGAGSRLTVL.